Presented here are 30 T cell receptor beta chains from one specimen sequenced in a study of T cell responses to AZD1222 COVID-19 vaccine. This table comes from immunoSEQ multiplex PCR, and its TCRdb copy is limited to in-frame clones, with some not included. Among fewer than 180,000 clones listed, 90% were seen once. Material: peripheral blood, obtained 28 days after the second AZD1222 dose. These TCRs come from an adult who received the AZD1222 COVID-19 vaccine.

CDR3 protein: CASSERAGNLYNEQFF. The CDR3 nucleotides are TGCGCCAGCAGCGAAAGAGCGGGAAACCTTTACAATGAGCAGTTCTTC. V gene TRBV10-1 combines with J gene TRBJ2-1, with TRBD2 identical over 7 bases. The J segment lost 4 bases and the V segment lost 6 bases, leaving 12 bases of the junction unmatched. Germline V lookup: CDR1 WNHNN, CDR2 SYGVQD (reference sequence). The CDR3 has 16 amino acids.

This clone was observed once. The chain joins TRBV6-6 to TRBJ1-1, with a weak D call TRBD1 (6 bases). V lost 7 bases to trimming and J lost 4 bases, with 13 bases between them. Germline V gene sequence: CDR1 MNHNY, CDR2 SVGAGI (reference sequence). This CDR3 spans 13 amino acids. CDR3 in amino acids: CASTAEGGTEAFF. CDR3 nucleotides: TGTGCCAGCACCGCTGAGGGGGGCACTGAAGCTTTCTTT.

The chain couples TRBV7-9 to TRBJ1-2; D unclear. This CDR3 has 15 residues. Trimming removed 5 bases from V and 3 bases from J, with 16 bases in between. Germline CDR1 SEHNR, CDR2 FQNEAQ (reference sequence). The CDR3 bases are TGTGCCAGCAGCCCCAAAGGGCCAAGGGACTATGGCTACACCTTC. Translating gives CASSPKGPRDYGYTF.

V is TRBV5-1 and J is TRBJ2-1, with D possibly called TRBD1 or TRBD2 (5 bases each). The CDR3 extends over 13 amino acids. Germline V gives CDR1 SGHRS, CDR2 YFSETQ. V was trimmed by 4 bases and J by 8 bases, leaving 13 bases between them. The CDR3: CASSLFRGDEQFF. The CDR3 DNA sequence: TGCGCCAGCAGCCTCTTTCGGGGCGATGAGCAGTTCTTC.

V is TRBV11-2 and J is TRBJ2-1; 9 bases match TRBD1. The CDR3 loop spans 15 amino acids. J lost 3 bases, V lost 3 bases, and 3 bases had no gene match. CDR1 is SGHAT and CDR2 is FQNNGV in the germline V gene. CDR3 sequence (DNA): TGTGCCAGCAGCTTCGAGACAGGGGGCTACAATGAGCAGTTCTTC. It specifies CASSFETGGYNEQFF.

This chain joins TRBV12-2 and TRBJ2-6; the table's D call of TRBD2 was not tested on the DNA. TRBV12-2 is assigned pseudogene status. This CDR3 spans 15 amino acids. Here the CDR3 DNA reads TGTGCAAGTCGCTTAGGTAACTCTGGGGCCAACGTCCTGACTTTC. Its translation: CASRLGNSGANVLTF.

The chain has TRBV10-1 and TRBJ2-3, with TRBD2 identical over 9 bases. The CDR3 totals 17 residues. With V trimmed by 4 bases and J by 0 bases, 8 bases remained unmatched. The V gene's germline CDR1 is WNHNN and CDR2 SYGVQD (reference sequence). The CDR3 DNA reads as TGCGCCAGCAGTGTTGAGACTAGCGGTTCTAGCACAGATACGCAGTATTTT. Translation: CASSVETSGSSTDTQYF.

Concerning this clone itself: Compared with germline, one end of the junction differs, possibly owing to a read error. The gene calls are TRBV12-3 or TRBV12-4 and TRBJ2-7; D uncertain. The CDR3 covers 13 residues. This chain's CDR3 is CASSLVGSSEQYF. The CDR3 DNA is TGTGCCAGCAGTTTAGTCGGGTCCTCCGAGCAGTACTTC.

CDR3 coding DNA: TGCGCCAGCAGTGAGGGGGGGCACGGCGGCACAGATACGCAGTATTTT. It yields the protein CASSEGGHGGTDTQYF. The V and J genes are TRBV10-1 and TRBJ2-3; possibly TRBD1 or TRBD2 for D (6 bases each). CDR1 WNHNN and CDR2 SYGVQD come from the germline V gene (reference sequence). The CDR3 runs 16 residues. V was pared by 2 bases and J by 1 base, with 13 bases between.

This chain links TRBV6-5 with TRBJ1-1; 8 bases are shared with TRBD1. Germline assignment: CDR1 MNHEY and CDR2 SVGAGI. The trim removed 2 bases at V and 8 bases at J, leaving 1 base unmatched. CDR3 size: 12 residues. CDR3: CASSYRTGEAFF. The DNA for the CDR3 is TGTGCCAGCAGTTACCGGACAGGGGAAGCTTTCTTT.

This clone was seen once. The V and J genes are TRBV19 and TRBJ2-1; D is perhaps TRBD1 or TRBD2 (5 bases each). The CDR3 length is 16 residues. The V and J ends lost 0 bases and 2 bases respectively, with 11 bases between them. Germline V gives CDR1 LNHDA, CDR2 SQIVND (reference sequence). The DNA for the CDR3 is TGTGCCAGTAGTATAGATTTGGGACGACCCTACAATGAGCAGTTCTTC. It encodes CASSIDLGRPYNEQFF.

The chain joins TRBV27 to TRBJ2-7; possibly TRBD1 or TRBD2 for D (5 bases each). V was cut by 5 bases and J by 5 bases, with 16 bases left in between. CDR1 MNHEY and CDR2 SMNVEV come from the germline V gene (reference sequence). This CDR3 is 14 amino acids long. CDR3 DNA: TGTGCCAGCAGTGAAGGTATTTGGGACGACGAGCAGTACTTC. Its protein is CASSEGIWDDEQYF.

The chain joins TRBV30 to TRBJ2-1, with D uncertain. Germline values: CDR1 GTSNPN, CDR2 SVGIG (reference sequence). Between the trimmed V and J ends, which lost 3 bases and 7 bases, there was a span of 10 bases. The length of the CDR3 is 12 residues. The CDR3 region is CAWSFLRNEQFF. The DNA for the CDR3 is TGTGCCTGGAGCTTCTTGCGAAATGAGCAGTTCTTC.

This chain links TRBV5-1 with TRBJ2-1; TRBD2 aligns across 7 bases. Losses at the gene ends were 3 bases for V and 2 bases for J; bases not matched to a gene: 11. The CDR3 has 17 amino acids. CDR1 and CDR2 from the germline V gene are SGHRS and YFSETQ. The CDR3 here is CASSSATSAHAYNEQFF. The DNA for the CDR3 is TGCGCCAGCAGCTCAGCCACTAGCGCTCACGCCTACAATGAGCAGTTCTTC.

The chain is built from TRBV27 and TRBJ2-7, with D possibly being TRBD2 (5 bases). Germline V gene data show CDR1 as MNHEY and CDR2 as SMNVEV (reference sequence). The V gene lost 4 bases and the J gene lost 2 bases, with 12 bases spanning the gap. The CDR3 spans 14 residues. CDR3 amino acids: CASSSLGLTYEQYF. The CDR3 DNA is TGTGCCAGCAGTTCACTAGGACTGACCTACGAGCAGTACTTC.

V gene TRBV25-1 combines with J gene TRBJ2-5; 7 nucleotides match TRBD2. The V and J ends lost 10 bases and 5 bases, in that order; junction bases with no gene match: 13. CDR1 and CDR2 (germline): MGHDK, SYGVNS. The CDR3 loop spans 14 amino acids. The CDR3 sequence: CATALREASETQYF. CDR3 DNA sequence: TGTGCCACAGCCCTCCGGGAGGCATCGGAGACCCAGTACTTC. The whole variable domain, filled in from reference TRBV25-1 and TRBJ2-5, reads EADIYQTPRYLVIGTGKKITLECSQTMGHDKMYWYQQDPGMELHLIHYSYGVNSTEKGDLSSESTVSRIRTEHFPLTLESARPSHTSQYLCATALREASETQYFGPGTRLLVL.

The CDR3: CASSPTGAINYGYTF. The CDR3 DNA follows: TGCGCCAGCAGCCCCACAGGGGCGATTAACTATGGCTACACCTTC. This sequence joins TRBV5-1 and TRBJ1-2; 7 bases are a match to TRBD1. The CDR3 runs to 15 residues. In germline, CDR1 is SGHRS, CDR2 YFSETQ. After removal of 4 bases from V and 1 base from J, the junction contained 7 bases not matched to a gene.

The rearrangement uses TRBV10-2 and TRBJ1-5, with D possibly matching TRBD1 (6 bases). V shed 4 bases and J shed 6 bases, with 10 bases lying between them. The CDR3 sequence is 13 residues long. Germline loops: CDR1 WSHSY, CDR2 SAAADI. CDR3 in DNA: TGCGCCAGCAGTGGGGGGGCCCTTCAGCCCCAGCATTTT. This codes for CASSGGALQPQHF.

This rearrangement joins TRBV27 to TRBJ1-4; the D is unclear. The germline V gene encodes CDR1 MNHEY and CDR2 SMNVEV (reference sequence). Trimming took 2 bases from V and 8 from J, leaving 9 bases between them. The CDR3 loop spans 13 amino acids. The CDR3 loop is CASSLNDGEKLFF. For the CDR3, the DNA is TGTGCCAGCAGTTTAAACGATGGGGAAAAACTGTTTTTT.

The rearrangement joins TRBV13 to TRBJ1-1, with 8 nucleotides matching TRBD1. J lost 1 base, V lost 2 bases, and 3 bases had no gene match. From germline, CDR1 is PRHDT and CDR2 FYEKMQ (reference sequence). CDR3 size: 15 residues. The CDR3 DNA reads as TGTGCCAGCAGCTTAACGGACAGGGAGAACACTGAAGCTTTCTTT. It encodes CASSLTDRENTEAFF.

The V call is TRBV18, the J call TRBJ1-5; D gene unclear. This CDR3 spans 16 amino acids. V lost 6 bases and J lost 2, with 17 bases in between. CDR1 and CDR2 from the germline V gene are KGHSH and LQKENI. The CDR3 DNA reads TGTGCCAGCTCGTACAGCGGGGTTCAAGGCAATCAGCCCCAGCATTTT. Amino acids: CASSYSGVQGNQPQHF.

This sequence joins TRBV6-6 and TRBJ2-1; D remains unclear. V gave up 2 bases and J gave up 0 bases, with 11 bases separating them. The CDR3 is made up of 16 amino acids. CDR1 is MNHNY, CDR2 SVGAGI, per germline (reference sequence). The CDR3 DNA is TGTGCCAGCAGTTACCCCGACGTAAGCTCCTACAATGAGCAGTTCTTC. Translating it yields CASSYPDVSSYNEQFF.

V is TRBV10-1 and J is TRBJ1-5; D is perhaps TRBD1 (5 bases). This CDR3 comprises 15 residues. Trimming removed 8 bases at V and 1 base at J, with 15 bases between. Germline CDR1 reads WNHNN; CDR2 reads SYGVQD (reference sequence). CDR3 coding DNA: TGCGCCAGCCCCGAGCTGGGGGGGAGCAATCAGCCCCAGCATTTT. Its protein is CASPELGGSNQPQHF.

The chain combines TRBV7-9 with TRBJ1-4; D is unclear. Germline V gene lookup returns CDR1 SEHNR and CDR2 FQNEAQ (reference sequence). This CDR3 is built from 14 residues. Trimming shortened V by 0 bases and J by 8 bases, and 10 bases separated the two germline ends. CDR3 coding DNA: TGTGCCAGCAGCTTAGCATTGGAACCAGAAAAACTGTTTTTT. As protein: CASSLALEPEKLFF.

The CDR3 bases are TGCGCCAGCAGCCCTTTTGGGGGACAGGGGGCGTCAGGGAACACCGGGGAGCTGTTTTTT. Residues: CASSPFGGQGASGNTGELFF. The rearrangement joins TRBV4-1 to TRBJ2-2, with TRBD1 matching 12 bases. This CDR3 spans 20 amino acids. J gave up 1 base and V 4 bases, and 13 bases lay outside the gene matches. Germline CDR1 and CDR2: MGHRA and YSYEKL.

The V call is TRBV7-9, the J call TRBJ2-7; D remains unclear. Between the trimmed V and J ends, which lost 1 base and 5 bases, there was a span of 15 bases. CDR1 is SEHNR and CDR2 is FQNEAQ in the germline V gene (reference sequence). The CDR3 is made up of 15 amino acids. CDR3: CASSLEALKIHEQYF. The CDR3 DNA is TGTGCCAGCAGCTTAGAGGCGCTGAAGATCCACGAGCAGTACTTC.

In DNA form, the CDR3 reads TGTGCCAGCAGCCGCGACAGGGGAGTGGATGAAGCTTTCTTT. Protein product: CASSRDRGVDEAFF. V gene TRBV5-8 combines with J gene TRBJ1-1, with 8 positions matching TRBD1. Losses at the gene ends were 4 bases for V and 7 bases for J; bases not matched to a gene: 9. Germline V gene data show CDR1 as SGHTS and CDR2 as YDEGEE. CDR3 length equals 14 residues.

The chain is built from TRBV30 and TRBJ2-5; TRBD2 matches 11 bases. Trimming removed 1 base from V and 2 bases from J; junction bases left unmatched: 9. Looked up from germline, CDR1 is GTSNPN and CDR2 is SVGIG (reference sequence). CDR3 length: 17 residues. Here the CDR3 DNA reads TGTGCCTGGAGTGATTATAGCGGGAGGGCCCCGCAAGAGACCCAGTACTTC. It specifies CAWSDYSGRAPQETQYF.

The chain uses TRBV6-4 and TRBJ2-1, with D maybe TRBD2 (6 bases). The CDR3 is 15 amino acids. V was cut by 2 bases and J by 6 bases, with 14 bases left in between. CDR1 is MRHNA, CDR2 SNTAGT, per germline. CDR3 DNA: TGTGCCAGCAGTGACACATCCGGGACTTTCAATGAGCAGTTCTTC. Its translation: CASSDTSGTFNEQFF.

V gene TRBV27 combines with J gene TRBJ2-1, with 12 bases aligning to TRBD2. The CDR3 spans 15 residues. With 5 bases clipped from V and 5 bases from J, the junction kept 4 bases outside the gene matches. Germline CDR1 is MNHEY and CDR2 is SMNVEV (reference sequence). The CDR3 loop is CASSRGLAGHNEQFF. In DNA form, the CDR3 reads TGTGCCAGCAGTCGTGGACTAGCGGGACACAATGAGCAGTTCTTC.